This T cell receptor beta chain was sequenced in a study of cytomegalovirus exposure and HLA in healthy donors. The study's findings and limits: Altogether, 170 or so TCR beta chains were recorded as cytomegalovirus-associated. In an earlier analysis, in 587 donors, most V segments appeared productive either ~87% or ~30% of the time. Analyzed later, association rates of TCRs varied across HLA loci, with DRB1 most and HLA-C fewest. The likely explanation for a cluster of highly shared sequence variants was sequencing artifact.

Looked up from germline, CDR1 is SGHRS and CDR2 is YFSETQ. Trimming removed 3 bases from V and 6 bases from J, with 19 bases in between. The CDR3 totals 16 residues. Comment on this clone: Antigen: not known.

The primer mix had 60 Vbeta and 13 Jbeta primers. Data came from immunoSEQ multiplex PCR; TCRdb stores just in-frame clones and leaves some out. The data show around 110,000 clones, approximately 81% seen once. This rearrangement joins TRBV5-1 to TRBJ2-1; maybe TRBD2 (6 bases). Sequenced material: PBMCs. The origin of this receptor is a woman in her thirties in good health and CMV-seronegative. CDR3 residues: CASSWRGGVVPNEQFF. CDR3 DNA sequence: TGCGCCAGCAGCTGGAGGGGCGGGGTAGTCCCCAATGAGCAGTTCTTC.